A single sample is the source of the 11 T cell receptor beta chains below, sequenced in a study of blood T cells in healthy people across ages. Through a sample-barcoded 5' primer and a J-beta primer mix, a second PCR was run for roughly 7 to 12 cycles. From the 5' RACE reads, TCRdb called clonotypes with MiXCR, one entry per CDR3 protein. The table shows roughly 800,000 distinct CDR3 sequences, with 58% occurring only once. The sequencing input was blood. The receptors were sampled from a man younger than 40 in good health.

The rearrangement links TRBV29-1 to TRBJ2-1; no clear D. Trimming stripped 0 bases from V and 2 bases from J, with 14 bases between. Per the germline V gene, CDR1 is SQVTM and CDR2 is ANQGSEA. The CDR3 has 16 residues. CDR3 bases: TGCAGCGTTGAAGAATTCCCAGGTATGGCCTACAATGAGCAGTTCTTC. Translation gives CSVEEFPGMAYNEQFF.

The genes are TRBV5-1 and TRBJ2-7, with TRBD2 matching over 8 bases. J lost 10 bases, V lost 7 bases, and 16 bases had no gene match. The CDR3 is 14 amino acids. The germline V gene encodes CDR1 SGHRS and CDR2 YFSETQ. CDR3 sequence (DNA): TGCGCCAGCGACTCGAGCGGGAGAGCCGACGCTCAGTACTTC. Residues: CASDSSGRADAQYF.

This clonotype was detected a few times. The J gene is TRBJ1-6, the V gene TRBV20-1; D gene ambiguous. This CDR3 is 16 amino acids long. The germline V gene encodes CDR1 DFQATT and CDR2 SNEGSKA (reference sequence). Trimming left V 2 bases short and J 2 bases short, with 13 bases between. CDR3 protein: CSARRESGAYNSPLHF. The CDR3 nucleotides read TGCAGTGCTAGAAGGGAGTCCGGGGCCTATAATTCACCCCTCCACTTT.

With regard to this clonotype: A read error may account for a junction end that differs from germline. This chain uses TRBV9 with TRBJ2-3, with no clear D. Germline CDR1 reads SGDLS; CDR2 reads YYNGEE. The CDR3 has 17 amino acids. DNA for the CDR3: TGTGCCTGCAGCGTAGCTAAGGACGTTACACAGCCAGATACGCAGTATTTT. Translating it yields CACSVAKDVTQPDTQYF. Together with reference TRBV9 and TRBJ2-3, the CDR3 gives the full variable domain: DSGVTQTPKHLITATGQRVTLRCSPRSGDLSVYWYQQSLDQGLQFLIQYYNGEERAKGNILERFSAQQFPDLHSELNLSSLELGDSALYFCACSVAKDVTQPDTQYFGPGTRLTVL.

There are many counts of this clonotype. The rearrangement uses TRBV20-1 and TRBJ2-7; D is unresolved. Trimming removed 3 bases at V and 6 bases at J, with 9 bases between. Germline V gene data show CDR1 as DFQATT and CDR2 as SNEGSKA (reference sequence). This CDR3 comprises 11 residues. The CDR3 coding sequence is TGCAGTGCTAGGTTTTTAGGCGAGCAGTACTTC. It codes for CSARFLGEQYF.

This chain connects TRBV20-1 to TRBJ1-2, with D possibly being TRBD1 (6 bases). Trimming took off 6 bases at V and 8 bases at J, with 16 bases between the two ends. CDR1 is DFQATT and CDR2 is SNEGSKA in the germline V gene (reference sequence). This CDR3 contains 12 residues. CDR3 in DNA: TGCAGTGCCCCGCAACAGGGTTTAGGCTACACCTTC. Its protein product is CSAPQQGLGYTF.

This sequence joins TRBV6-6 and TRBJ2-1, with D possibly called TRBD1 or TRBD2 (5 bases each). V lost 6 bases and J 9 bases, leaving 15 bases between the germline ends. This CDR3 has 13 residues. Germline values: CDR1 MNHNY, CDR2 SVGAGI (reference sequence). The CDR3 DNA is TGTGCCAGCAGCCGGGGCGCGAGGGGTGAGCAGTTCTTC. Translating gives CASSRGARGEQFF.

The rearrangement links TRBV9 to TRBJ1-6; D unclear. In germline, CDR1 is SGDLS, CDR2 YYNGEE. CDR3 length: 14 residues. The ends were cut back, 7 bases at V and 3 bases at J, with 11 bases in the middle. The CDR3 sequence is CASGPGHYNSPLHF. The CDR3 DNA is TGTGCCAGCGGTCCTGGGCACTATAATTCACCCCTCCACTTT.

For this clonotype: One junction end does not reproduce the germline sequence, and a read error may be involved. J is TRBJ1-1 and V is TRBV15; D is possibly TRBD1 (5 bases). From germline, CDR1 is LNHNV and CDR2 YYDKDF (reference sequence). CDR3 length equals 14 residues. CDR3 bases: TGTGCCACCAGCAGAGATTGGGACGCCACTGATGCTTTCTTT. Its protein is CATSRDWDATDAFF.

The chain has TRBV6-2 or TRBV6-3 and TRBJ2-4; D remains unclear. TRBJ2-7 explains the end of the DNA better; the J call may be wrong. The CDR3 sequence is 12 residues long. Germline V lookup: CDR1 MNHEY, CDR2 SVGEGT. CDR3 nucleotide sequence: TGTGCCAGCAGTCGTACGCGACACGAGCAGTACTTC. This encodes CASSRTRHEQYF.

The chain employs TRBV5-1 and TRBJ2-7; D is perhaps TRBD1 (7 bases). CDR1 is SGHRS and CDR2 is YFSETQ in the germline V gene. Trimming took 0 bases from V and 7 from J, leaving 23 bases between them. The CDR3 contains 17 residues. CDR3 nucleotides: TGCGCCAGCAGCTTGGGACTAGGGACAGAACCCCCCAATGAGCAGTACTTC. It yields the protein CASSLGLGTEPPNEQYF. The whole variable domain, filled in from reference TRBV5-1 and TRBJ2-7, reads KAGVTQTPRYLIKTRGQQVTLSCSPISGHRSVSWYQQTPGQGLQFLFEYFSETQRNKGNFPGRFSGRQFSNSRSEMNVSTLELGDSALYLCASSLGLGTEPPNEQYFGPGTRLTVT.